A selection of T cell receptor beta chains follows, all from one sample in a study of immune evolution from preneoplasia to lung adenocarcinoma. Some clones are missing from TCRdb's copy, which holds only in-frame ones; the method was immunoSEQ multiplex PCR. The sample yields some 15,000 clones, around 84% seen once. What was sequenced was FFPE minimally invasive lung adenocarcinoma tissue. All receptors come from a person between 55 and 80 years old with lung adenocarcinoma. CDR3s include the opening cysteine and the closing phenylalanine or tryptophan. A D gene is named only where the DNA matches it firmly. Rows give clone size only sometimes, using once, few, many, or a class for an expanded clone.

clone_size	v_call	j_call	d_call	cdr3_aa	cdr3_nt
NA	TRBV10-3	TRBJ1-1	NA	CAISESAENTEAFF	TGTGCCATCAGTGAGTCGGCGGAAAACACTGAAGCTTTCTTT
once	TRBV7-3	TRBJ2-1	TRBD2	CASSRRGLANEQFF	TGTGCCAGCAGCAGAAGGGGACTAGCGAATGAGCAGTTCTTC
NA	TRBV5-1	TRBJ2-7	TRBD2	CASREGTSGGYEQYF	TGCGCCAGCAGGGAAGGGACTAGCGGGGGGTACGAGCAGTACTTC
NA	TRBV9	TRBJ2-3	TRBD2	CASSVALAGVDTQYF	TGTGCCAGCAGCGTAGCACTAGCGGGAGTGGATACGCAGTATTTT
few	TRBV5-6	TRBJ1-2	NA	CASSLTVGLYGYTF	TGTGCCAGCAGCTTAACGGTTGGGCTTTATGGCTACACCTTC
NA	TRBV5-1	TRBJ1-5	TRBD1	CASSYTGEDQPQHF	TGCGCCAGCAGTTATACAGGGGAGGATCAGCCCCAGCATTTT
NA	TRBV9	TRBJ2-1	TRBD2	CASTHSTSGGNEQFF	TGTGCCAGCACCCACTCTACTAGCGGGGGCAATGAGCAGTTCTTC
NA	TRBV6-4	TRBJ2-1	TRBD2	CASSEGTSGGNEQFF	TGTGCCAGCAGTGAAGGGACTAGCGGGGGCAATGAGCAGTTCTTC
once	TRBV27	TRBJ1-5	TRBD1	CASRLGQGSNQPQHF	TGTGCCAGCAGGCTGGGACAGGGGAGCAATCAGCCCCAGCATTTT
NA	TRBV11-3	TRBJ2-5	TRBD1	CASSVIGTGVEETQYF	TGTGCCAGCAGTGTGATAGGGACAGGGGTTGAAGAGACCCAGTACTTC
NA	TRBV7-9	TRBJ1-4	NA	CASRHDRSGFNEKLFF	TGTGCCAGCAGACATGACAGAAGCGGCTTTAATGAAAAACTGTTTTTT
NA	TRBV9	TRBJ2-1	NA	CASSVAPLATSNNEQFF	TGTGCCAGCAGCGTAGCCCCCCTTGCGACTTCTAACAATGAGCAGTTCTTC
few	TRBV2	TRBJ2-7	NA	CASSTTYLRTYEQYF	TGTGCCAGCAGTACTACATACCTTAGAACCTACGAGCAGTACTTC
few	TRBV4-3	TRBJ2-7	TRBD1	CASSQDPWGQGYEQYF	TGCGCCAGCAGCCAAGATCCATGGGGACAGGGGTACGAGCAGTACTTC
NA	TRBV28	TRBJ1-5	TRBD1	CASSRTGGPPHF	TGTGCCAGCAGCCGAACAGGGGGCCCCCCTCATTTT
NA	TRBV19	TRBJ1-2	NA	CASSMMATDYGYTF	TGTGCCAGTAGTATGATGGCTACGGACTATGGCTACACCTTC